A selection of T cell receptor beta chains follows, all from one sample in a study of blood T cell repertoires in COVID-19. Profiled with immunoSEQ multiplex PCR; TCRdb holds only in-frame clones, not every one. The sample includes 300,000 to 400,000 clones, approximately 90% of them seen just once. Sequencing was performed on PBMCs or T cells enriched from blood (not recorded which). These receptors were taken from a woman in her twenties or thirties who had been exposed to COVID-19. The CDR3 runs from the conserved cysteine through the conserved F or W. A D gene is named only where the DNA matches it firmly. Size is stated for part of the rows, as once, few or many counts, or as a class when the clone is expanded.

clone_size	d_call	v_call	j_call	cdr3_aa	cdr3_nt
NA	NA	TRBV4-3	TRBJ2-2	CASSQEWGVNTGELFF	TGCGCCAGCAGCCAAGAATGGGGGGTGAACACCGGGGAGCTGTTTTTT
NA	TRBD1	TRBV27	TRBJ1-5	CASKVKGQGHQPQHF	TGTGCCAGCAAGGTAAAGGGACAGGGGCATCAGCCCCAGCATTTT
NA	TRBD2	TRBV7-9	TRBJ2-5	CASSAGLAGIPQETQYF	TGTGCCAGCAGCGCGGGACTAGCGGGGATTCCCCAAGAGACCCAGTACTTC
NA	NA	TRBV6-2/TRBV6-3	TRBJ2-1	CASSYIRGRNEQFF	TGTGCCAGCAGTTACATACGGGGTCGGAATGAGCAGTTCTTC
NA	NA	TRBV5-6	TRBJ2-1	CASSLVGYEQFF	TGTGCCAGCAGCTTGGTTGGCTATGAGCAGTTCTTC
NA	NA	TRBV12-3/TRBV12-4	TRBJ2-3	CASRDTMGGTQYF	TGTGCCAGCAGAGACACGATGGGGGGTACGCAGTATTTT
NA	TRBD2	TRBV5-1	TRBJ2-5	CASSLVGSGVQETQYF	TGCGCCAGCAGCTTGGTTGGTAGCGGGGTCCAAGAGACCCAGTACTTC
NA	NA	TRBV7-9	TRBJ1-4	CASSPRPRGNEKLFF	TGTGCCAGCAGCCCGAGGCCTAGGGGTAATGAAAAACTGTTTTTT
once	TRBD1	TRBV19	TRBJ1-5	CASCGTDRSIVYSNQPQHF	TGTGCCAGTTGCGGTACGGACAGGTCGATCGTTTATAGCAATCAGCCCCAGCATTTT
NA	NA	TRBV7-2	TRBJ1-2	CASSPGGMDGIWGYTF	TGTGCCAGCAGCCCGGGTGGAATGGACGGGATATGGGGCTACACCTTC
NA	NA	TRBV7-2	TRBJ2-1	CASSPGVSSYNEQFF	TGTGCCAGCAGCCCCGGTGTAAGCTCCTACAATGAGCAGTTCTTC
few	TRBD1	TRBV15	TRBJ1-3	CATSRPGQERNTIYF	TGTGCCACCAGCAGACCGGGACAGGAGAGGAACACCATATATTTT
few	NA	TRBV7-2	TRBJ2-2	CASSLVSGRGTGELFF	TGTGCCAGCAGCTTAGTCTCAGGGCGCGGCACCGGGGAGCTGTTTTTT
NA	NA	TRBV10-1	TRBJ1-2	CASSDSLGGYTF	TGCGCCAGCAGCGACAGTTTAGGCGGCTACACCTTC
NA	NA	TRBV7-2	TRBJ2-3	CASSLAGAFTDTQYF	TGTGCCAGCAGCTTAGCGGGGGCCTTCACAGATACGCAGTATTTT
NA	NA	TRBV9	TRBJ1-1	CASSVVPDTEAFF	TGTGCCAGCAGCGTAGTCCCGGACACTGAAGCTTTCTTT
few	TRBD1	TRBV10-3	TRBJ2-1	CATLPWFPGQVNNEQFF	TGTGCCACCCTCCCCTGGTTTCCGGGACAGGTGAACAATGAGCAGTTCTTC
NA	NA	TRBV12-3/TRBV12-4	TRBJ2-3	CASSQDNTQYF	TGTGCCAGCAGCCAGGATAATACGCAGTATTTT
NA	TRBD1	TRBV13	TRBJ1-5	CASSLQGARPQHF	TGTGCCAGCAGCTTACAGGGGGCTCGGCCCCAGCATTTT
NA	NA	TRBV6-5	TRBJ2-2	CASGPAGGTGELFF	TGTGCCAGCGGTCCCGCCGGGGGAACCGGGGAGCTGTTTTTT
NA	NA	TRBV18	TRBJ1-1	CASSPRDHGTEAFF	TGTGCCAGCTCACCCAGGGATCACGGAACTGAAGCTTTCTTT
NA	NA	TRBV9	TRBJ2-3	CASSVSPRYGTDTQYF	TGTGCCAGCAGCGTAAGCCCCAGGTACGGCACAGATACGCAGTATTTT
NA	TRBD1	TRBV7-9	TRBJ2-1	CASSPRTGPAYNEQFF	TGTGCCAGCAGCCCTCGGACAGGGCCGGCCTACAATGAGCAGTTCTTC